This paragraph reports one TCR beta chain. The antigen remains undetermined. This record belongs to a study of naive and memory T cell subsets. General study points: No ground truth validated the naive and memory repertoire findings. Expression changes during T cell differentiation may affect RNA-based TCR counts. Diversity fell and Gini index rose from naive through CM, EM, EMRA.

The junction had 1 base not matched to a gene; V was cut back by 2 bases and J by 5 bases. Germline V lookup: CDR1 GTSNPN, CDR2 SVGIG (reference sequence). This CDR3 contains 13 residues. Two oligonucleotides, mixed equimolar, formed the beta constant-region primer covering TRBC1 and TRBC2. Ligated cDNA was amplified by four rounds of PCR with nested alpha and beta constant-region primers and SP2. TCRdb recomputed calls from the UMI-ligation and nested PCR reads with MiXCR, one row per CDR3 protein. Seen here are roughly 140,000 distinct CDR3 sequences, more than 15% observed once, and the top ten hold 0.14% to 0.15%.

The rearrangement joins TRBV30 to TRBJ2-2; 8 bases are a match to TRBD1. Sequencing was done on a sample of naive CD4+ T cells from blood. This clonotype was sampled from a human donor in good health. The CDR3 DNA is TGTGCCTGGAGTAGGACAGGGACCGGGGAGCTGTTTTTT. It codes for CAWSRTGTGELFF. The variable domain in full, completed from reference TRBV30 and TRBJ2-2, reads SQTIHQWPATLVQPVGSPLSLECTVEGTSNPNLYWYRQAAGRGLQLLFYSVGIGQISSEVPQNLSASRPQDRQFILSSKKLLLSDSGFYLCAWSRTGTGELFFGEGSRLTVL.